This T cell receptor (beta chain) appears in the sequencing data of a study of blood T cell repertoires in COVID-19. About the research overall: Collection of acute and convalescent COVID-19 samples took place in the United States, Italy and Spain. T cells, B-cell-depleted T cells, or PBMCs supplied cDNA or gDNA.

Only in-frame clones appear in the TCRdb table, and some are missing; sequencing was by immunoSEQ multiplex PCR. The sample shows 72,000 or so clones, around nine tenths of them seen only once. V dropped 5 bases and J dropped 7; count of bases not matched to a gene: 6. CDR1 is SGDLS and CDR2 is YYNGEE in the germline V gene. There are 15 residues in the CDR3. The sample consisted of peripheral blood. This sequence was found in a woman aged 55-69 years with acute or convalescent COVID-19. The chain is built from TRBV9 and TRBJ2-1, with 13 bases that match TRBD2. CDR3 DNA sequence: TGTGCCAGCAGACTAGCGGGGGGGCCGGGAAATGAGCAGTTCTTC. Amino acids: CASRLAGGPGNEQFF.